The entry below gives a single T cell receptor beta chain sequence along with its context. The CDR3 runs to 14 residues. J was trimmed by 1 base and V by 6 bases; bases with no gene match: 5. CDR1 and CDR2 from the germline V gene are SNHLY and FYNNEI. The data were taken from a study of blood T cell repertoires in COVID-19. Study-level information: Italy, Spain and the United States were the sources of the convalescent and acute COVID-19 samples. T cells, B-cell-depleted T cells, or PBMCs supplied cDNA or gDNA.

Original processing notes: Amplification with reference gene primers provided the estimates of nucleated cell counts. TCRdb's copy holds only in-frame clones and misses some; the assay was immunoSEQ multiplex PCR. V, J and clone size derive from that table, while D and trimming were established from the DNA sequence. The table has over 85,000 clones, 88% seen once; the top ten hold roughly 8.1%. V is TRBV2 and J is TRBJ2-7; 8 bases agree with TRBD1. This receptor was obtained from a woman between 70 and 85 years old with acute or convalescent COVID-19. The material sequenced was peripheral blood. The CDR3: CASRGQVTSYEQYF. CDR3 bases: TGTGCCAGCAGGGGACAGGTTACATCCTACGAGCAGTACTTC.